Below, 20 T cell receptor beta chains from the same sample are listed, as sequenced in a study of blood T cell repertoires in COVID-19. Sequencing used immunoSEQ multiplex PCR; TCRdb keeps in-frame clones, though not all of them. The sample lists 350,000 or so clones, nearly 90% occurring once. The sequencing sample was made of peripheral blood. The source is a man aged 18 to 30 with active or convalescent COVID-19.

The V call is TRBV18, the J call TRBJ2-3; D call uncertain. V was trimmed by 0 bases and J by 1 base, leaving 8 bases between them. Germline loops: CDR1 KGHSH, CDR2 LQKENI. CDR3 length equals 15 residues. The chain's CDR3 is CASSPPNSGTDTQYF. CDR3 in DNA: TGTGCCAGCTCACCACCAAATTCAGGCACAGATACGCAGTATTTT.

In this sample, this clone turned up once. This rearrangement joins TRBV7-2 to TRBJ2-1; TRBD2 matches at 8 bases. Germline V gives CDR1 SGHTA, CDR2 FQGNSA. The CDR3 runs 16 residues. J was trimmed by 2 bases and V by 1 base; bases with no gene match: 4. The DNA for the CDR3 is TGTGCCAGCAGCTTAGGGGCGGGAGGACCCTACAATGAGCAGTTCTTC. It translates to CASSLGAGGPYNEQFF.

J is TRBJ2-3 and V is TRBV6-6; TRBD1 agrees at 8 bases. V lost 2 bases, J lost 5 bases, and 6 bases stayed unmatched. CDR3 length: 15 residues. Germline-derived CDR1 and CDR2 are MNHNY and SVGAGI (reference sequence). CDR3 in amino acids: CASSYQTGDGDTQYF. CDR3 coding DNA: TGTGCCAGCAGTTACCAGACAGGGGACGGAGATACGCAGTATTTT.

The V gene is TRBV7-3, the J gene TRBJ2-3, with D tentatively TRBD1 (6 bases). The CDR3 length is 17 residues. Germline assignment: CDR1 SGHTA and CDR2 FQGTGA. V dropped 0 bases and J dropped 3 bases, with 16 bases sitting between them. Written as DNA, the CDR3 is TGTGCCAGCAGCTTAACCGAAGGGGGAGAGCAAACAGATACGCAGTATTTT. Its protein product is CASSLTEGGEQTDTQYF.

The V and J genes are TRBV28 and TRBJ2-3; TRBD2 matches at 14 bases. V lost 5 bases and J lost 3; bases outside the gene matches: 10. The V gene's germline CDR1 is MDHEN and CDR2 SYDVKM. The CDR3 contains 18 residues. CDR3 amino acids: CASSPGTSGGGRTDTQYF. The DNA for the CDR3 is TGTGCCAGCAGTCCTGGGACTAGCGGGGGAGGGAGGACAGATACGCAGTATTTT.

This clone showed up just a few times. The chain joins TRBV28 to TRBJ2-1; perhaps TRBD1 as D (5 bases). Germline CDR1 reads MDHEN; CDR2 reads SYDVKM. Trimming took 3 bases from V and 5 from J, leaving 11 bases between them. The CDR3 has 14 residues. The DNA of the CDR3 is TGTGCCAGCAGTTTTCTGGAACAGGACAATGAGCAGTTCTTC. Its translation is CASSFLEQDNEQFF.

The V gene is TRBV7-9, the J gene TRBJ2-7; possible D gene TRBD2, 6 bases. Between the trimmed V and J ends, which lost 7 bases and 4 bases, there was a span of 20 bases. Per the germline V gene, CDR1 is SEHNR and CDR2 is FQNEAQ (reference sequence). The CDR3 length is 15 residues. In nucleotides, the CDR3 is TGTGCCAGCACCGCTGGGAGTGGGGGGAAGTACGAGCAGTACTTC. Protein: CASTAGSGGKYEQYF.

The J gene is TRBJ1-4, the V gene TRBV28; D unclear. Between the trimmed V and J ends, which lost 7 bases and 8 bases, there was a span of 8 bases. Per the germline V gene, CDR1 is MDHEN and CDR2 is SYDVKM. The CDR3 runs 11 residues. CDR3 region: CASTSSEKLFF. CDR3 coding DNA: TGTGCCAGCACTTCTTCCGAAAAACTGTTTTTT.

The table lists this clone with a count of one. The chain has TRBV25-1 and TRBJ2-3; D is undetermined. The germline gives CDR1 MGHDK, CDR2 SYGVNS. CDR3 length equals 12 residues. Trimming took 3 bases from V and 4 from J, leaving 5 bases between them. Here the CDR3 DNA reads TGTGCCAGCAGTGATAGATCAGATACGCAGTATTTT. Translation gives CASSDRSDTQYF. Full variable domain (remainder filled in from reference TRBV25-1 and TRBJ2-3): EADIYQTPRYLVIGTGKKITLECSQTMGHDKMYWYQQDPGMELHLIHYSYGVNSTEKGDLSSESTVSRIRTEHFPLTLESARPSHTSQYLCASSDRSDTQYFGPGTRLTVL.

This clone has only a few counts. The CDR3 here is CASSLSWADQPQHF. The CDR3 nucleotides are TGTGCCAGCAGTTTATCGTGGGCAGACCAGCCCCAGCATTTT. The rearrangement joins TRBV27 to TRBJ1-5; D uncertain. This CDR3 has 14 residues. Germline V lookup: CDR1 MNHEY, CDR2 SMNVEV (reference sequence). Trimming cost V 0 bases and J 7 bases, with 10 bases left between them.

The rearrangement uses TRBV19 and TRBJ1-4; D remains ambiguous. Germline V gives CDR1 LNHDA, CDR2 SQIVND (reference sequence). V was pared by 5 bases and J by 5 bases, with 12 bases between. This CDR3 is built from 14 residues. The CDR3 protein is CASSLGRKNEKLFF. CDR3 bases: TGTGCCAGTAGTTTGGGCAGAAAAAATGAAAAACTGTTTTTT.

The rearrangement links TRBV4-3 to TRBJ1-3, with 8 positions matching TRBD1. This CDR3 comprises 19 residues. CDR1 and CDR2 (germline): LGHNA, YSLEER. Trimming took 0 bases from V and 2 from J; bases not matched to a gene: 12. The CDR3 nucleotides are TGCGCCAGCAGCCAAGATGTTTCGCGGCAGGGGGCTGCTGGAAACACCATATATTTT. It is translated as CASSQDVSRQGAAGNTIYF.

V gene TRBV18 combines with J gene TRBJ2-5; 12 bases are a match to TRBD1. Germline loops: CDR1 KGHSH, CDR2 LQKENI. The CDR3 has 19 amino acids. The V gene end was trimmed by 4 bases and the J gene end by 5 bases; junction bases not matched to a gene: 17. CDR3 bases: TGTGCCAGCTCACGATCCGCCGGGACAGGGGGCGTGACTGGGGAGACCCAGTACTTC. Residues: CASSRSAGTGGVTGETQYF.

The J gene is TRBJ1-3, the V gene TRBV7-9; D possibly corresponds to TRBD1 (5 bases). CDR1 is SEHNR, CDR2 FQNEAQ, per germline (reference sequence). The CDR3 consists of 14 residues. The V end was cut by 0 bases, the J end by 3 bases, with 6 bases between. CDR3: CASSLAGDGNTIYF. The CDR3 DNA follows: TGTGCCAGCAGCTTAGCAGGGGATGGAAACACCATATATTTT.

The chain recombines TRBV3-1 (or the pseudogene TRBV3-2) with TRBJ1-2, with 7 bases matching TRBD1. Germline CDR1 is LGHDT and CDR2 is YNNKEL (reference sequence). V lost 3 bases, J lost 6 bases, and 13 bases stayed unmatched. This CDR3 spans 16 amino acids. The CDR3 here is CASSHIEGASLDGYTF. The DNA of the CDR3 is TGTGCCAGCAGCCATATTGAGGGGGCCTCCCTGGATGGCTACACCTTC.

The chain joins TRBV27 to TRBJ2-1, with 9 bases matching TRBD2. The germline CDR1 and CDR2 sequences are MNHEY and SMNVEV (reference sequence). The ends lost 4 bases at V and 0 bases at J; junction bases unmatched: 7. The CDR3 length is 17 residues. This chain's CDR3 is CASSYRGSGSSYNEQFF. DNA of the CDR3: TGTGCCAGCAGTTACCGGGGTAGCGGGAGCTCCTACAATGAGCAGTTCTTC.

The genes are TRBV28 and TRBJ2-3; a weak D match, TRBD1 (5 bases). Germline loops: CDR1 MDHEN, CDR2 SYDVKM. The CDR3 has 15 amino acids. Trimming pared 3 bases from V and 4 bases from J, leaving 14 bases between. CDR3 sequence reads: CASSFVYRTADTQYF. DNA for the CDR3: TGTGCCAGCAGTTTTGTGTACAGGACGGCAGATACGCAGTATTTT.

The V and J genes are TRBV7-3 and TRBJ1-6; D is perhaps TRBD1 (5 bases). V lost 8 bases and J 7 bases, leaving 12 bases between the germline ends. The length of the CDR3 is 13 residues. Looked up from germline, CDR1 is SGHTA and CDR2 is FQGTGA. CDR3: CASGLGGNSPLHF. The CDR3 DNA sequence: TGTGCCAGCGGCCTCGGGGGGAATTCACCCCTCCACTTT.

This sequence joins TRBV28 and TRBJ1-2; D not certain. The CDR3 has 16 residues. V was cut by 8 bases and J by 2 bases, with 21 bases left in between. Looked up from germline, CDR1 is MDHEN and CDR2 is SYDVKM. The CDR3, as DNA: TGTGCCAGCTTATCAGGATCAGGAAGTTCGAACTATGGCTACACCTTC. It encodes CASLSGSGSSNYGYTF.

This clone was counted a single time. The gene calls are TRBV5-5 and TRBJ1-2; D remains ambiguous. V gave up 4 bases and J gave up 8 bases, with 15 bases separating them. The germline V gene has CDR1 SGHKS and CDR2 YYEKEE (reference sequence). The CDR3 sequence is 13 residues long. As DNA, the CDR3 is TGTGCCAGCAGCCTTGGACCTACGGGGGGCTACACCTTC. This sequence encodes CASSLGPTGGYTF.